These T cell receptor beta chains were read from a single sample in a study of blood T cell repertoires in COVID-19. Sequencing was performed with immunoSEQ multiplex PCR; in TCRdb, only in-frame clones are kept and a portion is missing. The sample has some 230,000 clones, approximately 84% seen once. The sample comprised peripheral blood. These receptors were collected from a man between 50 and 59 years old who had recovered from COVID-19. CDR3s include the opening cysteine and the closing phenylalanine or tryptophan. The D gene is left open where the match is weak. Rows give clone size only sometimes, using once, few, many, or a class for an expanded clone.

v_gene: TRBV27
j_gene: TRBJ2-7
abundance: NA
d_gene: TRBD2
CDR3nt: TGTGCCAGCAAGTCGGTGGGGCCAGCGGGAGGCGGCGAGCAGTACTTC
CDR3aa: CASKSVGPAGGGEQYF

v_gene: TRBV7-9
j_gene: TRBJ2-5
abundance: NA
d_gene: TRBD1
CDR3nt: TGTGCCAGCAGCTGGGACAGCGGAGAGACCCAGTACTTC
CDR3aa: CASSWDSGETQYF

v_gene: TRBV2
j_gene: TRBJ2-7
abundance: NA
d_gene: NA
CDR3nt: TGTGCCAGCAGTGAAGCAGGGCGAGGGACCTACGAGCAGTACTTC
CDR3aa: CASSEAGRGTYEQYF

v_gene: TRBV10-3
j_gene: TRBJ1-2
abundance: NA
d_gene: TRBD1
CDR3nt: TGTGCCATCAGATCCACAGGGGCCCGGGACTATGGCTACACCTTC
CDR3aa: CAIRSTGARDYGYTF

v_gene: TRBV19
j_gene: TRBJ2-3
abundance: NA
d_gene: TRBD2
CDR3nt: TGTGCCAGTAGTCCCGGACTAGTGCGGACAGATACGCAGTATTTT
CDR3aa: CASSPGLVRTDTQYF

v_gene: TRBV20-1
j_gene: TRBJ2-7
abundance: NA
d_gene: NA
CDR3nt: TGCAGTGCTAGTCTTCCTAGGATAACCTACGAGCAGTACTTC
CDR3aa: CSASLPRITYEQYF

v_gene: TRBV11-2
j_gene: TRBJ2-5
abundance: NA
d_gene: TRBD2
CDR3nt: TGTGCCAGCAGCTCTGTACTAGCGGGAAAAGAGACCCAGTACTTC
CDR3aa: CASSSVLAGKETQYF

v_gene: TRBV14
j_gene: TRBJ2-1
abundance: NA
d_gene: NA
CDR3nt: TGTGCCAGCAGCCAACAGGGGCTTTCAGGTGGTGAGCAGTTCTTC
CDR3aa: CASSQQGLSGGEQFF

v_gene: TRBV27
j_gene: TRBJ2-1
abundance: NA
d_gene: TRBD2
CDR3nt: TGTGCCAGCAGTCTCCGACTAGCGGGAGGGCCTTGGGAGCAGTTCTTC
CDR3aa: CASSLRLAGGPWEQFF

v_gene: TRBV3-1/TRBV3-2
j_gene: TRBJ2-2
abundance: NA
d_gene: TRBD2
CDR3nt: TGTGCCAGCAGCCGCCTGACTAGCGGGGACACCGGGGAGCTGTTTTTT
CDR3aa: CASSRLTSGDTGELFF

v_gene: TRBV4-1
j_gene: TRBJ1-2
abundance: few
d_gene: NA
CDR3nt: TGCGCCAGCAGCCAAGAGAGGCGACTAGGCTACACCTTC
CDR3aa: CASSQERRLGYTF

v_gene: TRBV6-5
j_gene: TRBJ2-3
abundance: NA
d_gene: TRBD2
CDR3nt: TGTGCCAGCAGCAGGACTAGCGGGAACCCAGATACGCAGTATTTT
CDR3aa: CASSRTSGNPDTQYF

v_gene: TRBV19
j_gene: TRBJ1-5
abundance: NA
d_gene: NA
CDR3nt: TGTGCCAGTAGTATTGAGGGGAGGCGGGAAGGGGATCAGCCCCAGCATTTT
CDR3aa: CASSIEGRREGDQPQHF

v_gene: TRBV24-1
j_gene: TRBJ2-3
abundance: NA
d_gene: TRBD1
CDR3nt: TGTGCCACGGGGACAGGGGGCAGCACAGATACGCAGTATTTT
CDR3aa: CATGTGGSTDTQYF

v_gene: TRBV6-5
j_gene: TRBJ2-5
abundance: NA
d_gene: NA
CDR3nt: TGTGCCAGCAGCCCCTTGGCTTCAGGGTTGGAGACCCAGTACTTC
CDR3aa: CASSPLASGLETQYF

v_gene: TRBV21-1
j_gene: TRBJ2-1
abundance: once
d_gene: NA
CDR3nt: TGTGCCAGCACGCAGGGGGCAGATTCGGACAATGAGCAGTTCTTC
CDR3aa: CASTQGADSDNEQFF

v_gene: TRBV6-6
j_gene: TRBJ2-3
abundance: NA
d_gene: TRBD1
CDR3nt: TGTGCCAGCAGAAAGGACAGGGAAACAGATACGCAGTATTTT
CDR3aa: CASRKDRETDTQYF

v_gene: TRBV3-1/TRBV3-2
j_gene: TRBJ2-1
abundance: NA
d_gene: TRBD2
CDR3nt: TGTGCCAGCAGCTCACTAGCGGGAGCGGATGAGCAGTTCTTC
CDR3aa: CASSSLAGADEQFF

v_gene: TRBV2
j_gene: TRBJ2-7
abundance: NA
d_gene: TRBD2
CDR3nt: TGTGCCAGCAGTGGGTTCTTTGGGACTAGCGGGACTTCCTACGAGCAGTACTTC
CDR3aa: CASSGFFGTSGTSYEQYF

v_gene: TRBV7-9
j_gene: TRBJ1-1
abundance: few
d_gene: NA
CDR3nt: TGTGCCAGCAGCCCCCGCACTACCACTTTCTTT
CDR3aa: CASSPRTTTFF

v_gene: TRBV19
j_gene: TRBJ1-5
abundance: NA
d_gene: TRBD1
CDR3nt: TGTGCCAGTAGTTACTTCACCACCGGGACAGGGCCATATAGCAATCAGCCCCAGCATTTT
CDR3aa: CASSYFTTGTGPYSNQPQHF

v_gene: TRBV9
j_gene: TRBJ2-7
abundance: NA
d_gene: TRBD2
CDR3nt: TGTGCCAGCAGCGTATCGGGGACTAGCTCCTACGAGCAGTACTTC
CDR3aa: CASSVSGTSSYEQYF

v_gene: TRBV7-6
j_gene: TRBJ2-2
abundance: NA
d_gene: NA
CDR3nt: TGTGCCAGCAGCCCTACTAGAGCCGGAAACGGGGAGCTGTTTTTT
CDR3aa: CASSPTRAGNGELFF

v_gene: TRBV7-9
j_gene: TRBJ2-7
abundance: NA
d_gene: NA
CDR3nt: TGTGCCAGCAGCTTAGTTCCAGGCTACGAGCAGTACTTC
CDR3aa: CASSLVPGYEQYF

v_gene: TRBV7-9
j_gene: TRBJ1-2
abundance: NA
d_gene: NA
CDR3nt: TGTGCCAGCAGCCTCGGTACAGATACTAACTATGGCTACACCTTC
CDR3aa: CASSLGTDTNYGYTF

v_gene: TRBV19
j_gene: TRBJ2-1
abundance: once
d_gene: TRBD2
CDR3nt: TGTGCAAGCTCCTCCCAACTAGCGGGAGGAGGTGAGCAGTTCTTC
CDR3aa: CASSSQLAGGGEQFF

v_gene: TRBV5-4
j_gene: TRBJ1-2
abundance: NA
d_gene: NA
CDR3nt: TGTGCCAGCAGCCGGCCAGGGGAGTTTAGCTACACCTTC
CDR3aa: CASSRPGEFSYTF

v_gene: TRBV5-4
j_gene: TRBJ2-5
abundance: NA
d_gene: TRBD1
CDR3nt: TGTGCCAGCAGGGAACAAGGGACAGGGGGGGAGACCCAGTACTTC
CDR3aa: CASREQGTGGETQYF

v_gene: TRBV3-1/TRBV3-2
j_gene: TRBJ1-2
abundance: once
d_gene: NA
CDR3nt: TGTGCCAGCAGCCAAGAACACGGGGTGGGTTATATCTATGGCTACACCTTC
CDR3aa: CASSQEHGVGYIYGYTF

v_gene: TRBV7-2
j_gene: TRBJ2-3
abundance: NA
d_gene: NA
CDR3nt: TGTGCCAGCAGCTCCTACGGGGATACGCAGTATTTT
CDR3aa: CASSSYGDTQYF

v_gene: TRBV5-1
j_gene: TRBJ2-1
abundance: NA
d_gene: NA
CDR3nt: TGCGCCAGCCGTATAGGACAGTCCTACAATGAGCAGTTCTTC
CDR3aa: CASRIGQSYNEQFF

v_gene: TRBV10-3
j_gene: TRBJ2-2
abundance: NA
d_gene: TRBD1
CDR3nt: TGTGCCATCAGTGATCCCGGGACAGGGGACACCGGGGAGCTGTTTTTT
CDR3aa: CAISDPGTGDTGELFF

v_gene: TRBV5-1
j_gene: TRBJ2-1
abundance: NA
d_gene: TRBD1
CDR3nt: TGCGCCAGCAGCTTGATTACGGGACAGGGGATGAATGAGCAGTTCTTC
CDR3aa: CASSLITGQGMNEQFF

v_gene: TRBV19
j_gene: TRBJ1-5
abundance: NA
d_gene: NA
CDR3nt: TGTGCCAGTAGTATCGACAGGTATCAGCCCCAGCATTTT
CDR3aa: CASSIDRYQPQHF

v_gene: TRBV15
j_gene: TRBJ2-7
abundance: NA
d_gene: TRBD1
CDR3nt: TGTGCCACCAGCAGAGATCTTGGACAGGGTGTCGAGCAGTACTTC
CDR3aa: CATSRDLGQGVEQYF

v_gene: TRBV19
j_gene: TRBJ2-1
abundance: once
d_gene: NA
CDR3nt: TGTGCCAGCGCGAATCCCGGTGACAGAAATGAGCAGTTCTTC
CDR3aa: CASANPGDRNEQFF

v_gene: TRBV7-7
j_gene: TRBJ2-3
abundance: once
d_gene: TRBD1
CDR3nt: TGTGCCAGCAGCCGACGTCCCGGGACAGGGGGTACGCAGTATTTT
CDR3aa: CASSRRPGTGGTQYF

v_gene: TRBV18
j_gene: TRBJ1-1
abundance: NA
d_gene: NA
CDR3nt: TGTGCCAGCTCACTCCAGGACAGAGAAGCTTTCTTT
CDR3aa: CASSLQDREAFF

v_gene: TRBV5-1
j_gene: TRBJ2-7
abundance: NA
d_gene: NA
CDR3nt: TGCGCCAGCAGCTTGAGGGGGTACGAGCAGTACTTC
CDR3aa: CASSLRGYEQYF

v_gene: TRBV6-1
j_gene: TRBJ1-1
abundance: NA
d_gene: NA
CDR3nt: TGTGCCAGCAGTGGGGATGATAGAACAGGTTTAGGGACTGAAGCTTTCTTT
CDR3aa: CASSGDDRTGLGTEAFF

v_gene: TRBV18
j_gene: TRBJ2-5
abundance: NA
d_gene: TRBD2
CDR3nt: TGTGCCAGCTCCCCTGCTAGCGGGAGAGAGACCCAGTACTTC
CDR3aa: CASSPASGRETQYF

v_gene: TRBV19
j_gene: TRBJ2-1
abundance: once
d_gene: NA
CDR3nt: TGTGCCAGTAGACCCTGGGCTGCGGGTATTACAATGGAGCAGTTCTTC
CDR3aa: CASRPWAAGITMEQFF